Listed below are T cell receptor beta chains from one sample, sequenced in a study of blood T cell repertoires in COVID-19. TCRdb's table, derived via immunoSEQ multiplex PCR, lists solely in-frame clones and lacks some. The table records fewer than 35,000 clones, around 90% of them present only once. The sample was peripheral blood. The source is a human donor in a cohort sampled during active COVID-19. The donor label of this sample is uncertain. CDR3s leave out the opening cysteine and the closing phenylalanine or tryptophan. Part of the rows lack a size; the others show once, few, many or a class for expanded clones.

v_gene	abundance	j_gene	CDR3aa
TRBV3-1/TRBV3-2	-	TRBJ2-3	ASSQDIEASGDFSTDTQY
TRBV18	-	TRBJ2-7	ASSLLQGTYEQY
TRBV5-1	-	TRBJ2-1	ASSLEGNPSGEQF
TRBV19	-	TRBJ1-5	ASSQTTGPSNQPQH
TRBV28	-	TRBJ1-1	ASSLQGSGTEAF
TRBV5-1	few	TRBJ2-6	ASSGSSGANVLT
TRBV5-1	-	TRBJ1-2	ASSLGDRENYGYT
TRBV7-9	-	TRBJ2-7	ASSSRIYEQY
TRBV16	-	TRBJ1-2	ASSQSTQGASYGYT
TRBV7-6	few	TRBJ1-3	ASSLQGQGFSGNTIY
TRBV6-5	-	TRBJ1-1	ATQGQGRGTEAF
TRBV11-3	-	TRBJ2-2	ASSQATGINTGELF
TRBV5-6	-	TRBJ2-7	ASSRTPLGQY
TRBV2	-	TRBJ2-7	ASSASRVPGGDEQY
TRBV3-1/TRBV3-2	-	TRBJ2-2	ASSQAGVGAGELF
TRBV28	-	TRBJ1-4	ASTKPGGYSEKLF
TRBV6-5	-	TRBJ2-7	ASRARGVSAYEQY
TRBV7-2	-	TRBJ1-1	ASSQNTEAF
TRBV3-1/TRBV3-2	-	TRBJ2-5	ASSQDGTTTLWTQY
TRBV6-5	few	TRBJ1-2	ASSLQGDYGYT
TRBV18	once	TRBJ2-1	ASSPGQKDEQF
TRBV3-1/TRBV3-2	-	TRBJ2-1	ASRGHNEQF
TRBV6-5	-	TRBJ2-7	AGGTGAFYEQY
TRBV7-2	-	TRBJ1-5	ASSLTRVEPQH
TRBV30	-	TRBJ1-1	AWRPQGGMNTEAF
TRBV7-8	-	TRBJ1-2	ASSLEDIVGYT
TRBV27	-	TRBJ2-1	ASSLRGGTLPTYEQF
TRBV7-8	-	TRBJ2-1	ASSDGTYNEQF
TRBV2	-	TRBJ1-4	ASRKTSGSTNEKLF
TRBV27	-	TRBJ1-2	ASSSRGSHPSVYGYT
TRBV11-2	-	TRBJ2-2	ASSWAGNTGELF
TRBV19	-	TRBJ2-7	ASRRTSGVIAEQY
TRBV4-2	-	TRBJ2-7	ASSPMTSGDEQY
TRBV7-2	-	TRBJ2-3	ASSLRSTRDTQY
TRBV19	few	TRBJ1-2	ASRFRNGYT
TRBV9	-	TRBJ2-3	ASSVGGLAGYTDTQY
TRBV18	-	TRBJ2-7	ASSPGLAGAYEQY
TRBV4-3	-	TRBJ2-2	ASSQGAVTGELF
TRBV11-2	-	TRBJ1-2	ASSLSLGGGDYGYT
TRBV7-9	few	TRBJ1-6	ASGTGLSGSPLH
TRBV11-2	-	TRBJ1-2	ASSQGSGMARGEGYT
TRBV6-5	-	TRBJ1-2	ASSYTVSNYGYT